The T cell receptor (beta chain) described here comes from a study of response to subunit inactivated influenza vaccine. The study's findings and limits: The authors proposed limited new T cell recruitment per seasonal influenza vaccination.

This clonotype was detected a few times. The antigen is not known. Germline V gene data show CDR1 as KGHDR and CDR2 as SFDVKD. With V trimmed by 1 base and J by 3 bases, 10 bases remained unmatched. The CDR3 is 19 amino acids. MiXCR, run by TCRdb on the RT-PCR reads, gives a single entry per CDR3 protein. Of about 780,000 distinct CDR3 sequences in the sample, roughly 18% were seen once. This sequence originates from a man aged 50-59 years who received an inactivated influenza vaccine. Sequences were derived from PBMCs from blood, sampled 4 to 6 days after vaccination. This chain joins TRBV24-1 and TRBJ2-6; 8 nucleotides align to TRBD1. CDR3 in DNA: TGTGCCACCAGTGATTTCCCTGGGACAGGTAGTTTTGGGGCCAACGTCCTGACTTTC. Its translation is CATSDFPGTGSFGANVLTF.